This TCR beta chain is from a study of cytomegalovirus exposure and HLA in healthy donors. Findings of the study overall: What a later analysis reportedly showed was that an Asian-associated ancestry cluster had fewer N-insertions than the approximately 700-donor mean. Common viral pathogens seemed to be connected with several of the most significant clusters, according to a later analysis. The study flagged fewer than 200 TCR beta chains as cytomegalovirus-associated.

Unmatched junction bases numbered 7, after V lost 6 bases and J lost 7 bases. The CDR3 is 15 residues long. Germline loops: CDR1 SGHTA, CDR2 FQGNSA. Primers: 60 Vbeta forward and 13 Jbeta reverse. As handled by the study authors: In a later analysis, of tens of millions of unique beta chains, around 9.9 million appeared in at least two donors. Repertoires were generated with immunoSEQ multiplex PCR, while TCRdb's copy carries only in-frame clones and drops some. Clonal size and the V and J genes are those of that table, whereas D and trimming came from the DNA. The table lists 57,000 or so clones, about 70% of them singletons, with approximately 19% in the top ten. Note on this clone: The antigen remains unidentified.

Input material: PBMCs. This sequence was found in a woman in her fifties or sixties in good health and CMV-seropositive. This rearrangement joins TRBV7-2 to TRBJ2-1; TRBD2 matches 12 bases. The CDR3 is CASSTTSGGHNEQFF. For the CDR3, the DNA is TGTGCCAGCAGTACGACTAGCGGGGGTCATAATGAGCAGTTCTTC.